These 26 T cell receptor beta chains came from one sample sequenced in a study of blood T cell repertoires in COVID-19. Measured with immunoSEQ multiplex PCR; TCRdb has only the in-frame clones, and not every one. This sample has over 250,000 clones, with 80% to 90% found just once. The sequenced sample was PBMCs or T cells enriched from blood (not recorded which). The receptors stem from a man aged 25-45 years with acute COVID-19.

The gene calls are TRBV18 and TRBJ1-5; TRBD1 might be the D (5 bases). CDR3 length: 13 residues. Trimming took 5 bases from V and 5 from J, leaving 10 bases between them. Germline-derived CDR1 and CDR2 are KGHSH and LQKENI. The chain's CDR3 is CASSLLQDQPQHF. The CDR3 DNA follows: TGTGCCAGCTCATTGTTACAGGATCAGCCCCAGCATTTT.

The chain carries TRBV19 and TRBJ2-3, with D perhaps matching TRBD2 (5 bases). The CDR3 is made up of 17 amino acids. Trimming stripped 6 bases from V and 2 bases from J, with 21 bases between. Germline loops: CDR1 LNHDA, CDR2 SQIVND (reference sequence). For the CDR3, the DNA is TGTGCCAGTAGGGCCCTGGTGGGGAGCAGAATCACAGATACGCAGTATTTT. It yields the protein CASRALVGSRITDTQYF.

This clone came up a few times. The V and J genes are TRBV28 and TRBJ1-5, with no clear D. Germline assignment: CDR1 MDHEN and CDR2 SYDVKM. The CDR3 extends over 12 amino acids. CDR3 sequence: CVTSGLLSPQHF. The CDR3 nucleotides read TGTGTTACGAGTGGGCTCCTTTCGCCCCAGCATTTT. The full variable domain, in which reference TRBV28 and TRBJ1-5 provide the parts outside the CDR3, is DVKVTQSSRYLVKRTGEKVFLECVQDMDHENMFWYRQDPGLGLRLIYFSYDVKMKEKGDIPEGYSVSREKKERFSLILESASTNQTSMYLCVTSGLLSPQHFGDGTRLSIL.

This chain joins TRBV7-9 and TRBJ2-1; D is unresolved. Looked up from germline, CDR1 is SEHNR and CDR2 is FQNEAQ (reference sequence). V was clipped by 1 base and J by 7 bases, with 14 bases between them. The CDR3 has 15 residues. CDR3 nucleotide sequence: TGTGCCAGCAGCTTAGGCCGAGCAGGAAGGAATGAGCAGTTCTTC. It encodes CASSLGRAGRNEQFF.

This clone showed up just a few times. This chain connects TRBV7-9 to TRBJ1-3; D remains ambiguous. V lost 4 bases and J lost 2, with 3 bases in between. Germline lookup yields CDR1 SEHNR and CDR2 FQNEAQ (reference sequence). The CDR3 has 12 residues. In DNA form, the CDR3 reads TGTGCCAGCAGCTCTACTGGAAACACCATATATTTT. Its protein product is CASSSTGNTIYF.

This rearrangement joins TRBV7-8 to TRBJ1-3, with a weak D call TRBD1 (5 bases). V lost 1 base and J lost 3, with 19 bases in between. There are 18 residues in the CDR3. Germline CDR1 SGHVS, CDR2 FQNEAQ. The CDR3 loop is CASSLVAVGPKSGNTIYF. The CDR3 DNA reads TGTGCCAGCAGCTTAGTGGCTGTGGGGCCCAAAAGTGGAAACACCATATATTTT.

The CDR3 region is CASSFSGERRNEQFF. The CDR3 DNA is TGTGCCAGCAGCTTTTCCGGGGAGAGGAGGAATGAGCAGTTCTTC. The chain couples TRBV7-9 to TRBJ2-1; D may be TRBD2 (5 bases). CDR1 is SEHNR and CDR2 is FQNEAQ in the germline V gene (reference sequence). This CDR3 has 15 amino acids. Trimming removed 3 bases at V and 7 bases at J, with 16 bases between.

This clone was observed once. This chain connects TRBV18 to TRBJ1-1, with 7 positions matching TRBD1. CDR1 and CDR2 from the germline V gene are KGHSH and LQKENI. Trimming took 6 bases from V and 3 from J; bases not matched to a gene: 10. This CDR3 comprises 15 residues. As DNA, the CDR3 is TGTGCCAGCTCGCTCACATCAGGGGGTGACACTGAAGCTTTCTTT. Amino acid sequence: CASSLTSGGDTEAFF.

The J gene is TRBJ2-6, the V gene TRBV28; D unclear. The CDR3 consists of 16 residues. With 3 bases removed from V and 2 bases from J, the gap between germline ends came to 11 bases. Germline V CDR1 and CDR2: MDHEN, SYDVKM. CDR3 residues: CASSFGRNTGANVLTF. DNA for the CDR3: TGTGCCAGCAGTTTTGGCAGGAATACTGGGGCCAACGTCCTGACTTTC.

V usage is TRBV6-5 and J usage is TRBJ1-1; the D gene is possibly TRBD1 (5 bases). The CDR3 runs to 15 residues. The germline CDR1 and CDR2 sequences are MNHEY and SVGAGI. Trimming took 6 bases from V and 1 from J, leaving 15 bases between them. As DNA, the CDR3 is TGTGCCAGCAGCTCCGACAGACTTTCGAACACTGAAGCTTTCTTT. Amino acids: CASSSDRLSNTEAFF.

The genes are TRBV6-5 and TRBJ1-1; D is perhaps TRBD1 (5 bases). The germline V and J ends were trimmed by 4 bases and 5 bases, with 20 bases remaining between them. The CDR3 runs 16 residues. Germline CDR1 reads MNHEY; CDR2 reads SVGAGI. The CDR3 is CASSSPVGAGKTEAFF. CDR3 coding DNA: TGTGCCAGCAGTTCCCCAGTAGGGGCGGGGAAGACTGAAGCTTTCTTT.

In this sample, this clone turned up once. The chain carries TRBV19 and TRBJ1-4; D remains ambiguous. Trimming pared 6 bases from V and 8 bases from J, leaving 19 bases between. The length of the CDR3 is 15 residues. CDR1 is LNHDA, CDR2 SQIVND, per germline (reference sequence). Here the CDR3 reads CASSRGGFPGEKLFF. CDR3 DNA sequence: TGTGCCAGTAGCCGAGGAGGCTTCCCGGGGGAAAAACTGTTTTTT.

This sequence joins TRBV15 and TRBJ2-3; unclear D gene. Trimming took off 3 bases at V and 4 bases at J, with 11 bases between the two ends. The length of the CDR3 is 14 residues. In germline, CDR1 is LNHNV, CDR2 YYDKDF (reference sequence). The chain's CDR3 is CATSRRDGADTQYF. CDR3 bases: TGTGCCACCAGCAGGCGCGACGGAGCAGATACGCAGTATTTT.

V is TRBV3-1 (or the pseudogene TRBV3-2) and J is TRBJ2-3, with 8 bases identical to TRBD2. Germline V gives CDR1 LGHDT, CDR2 YNNKEL (reference sequence). This CDR3 region has 15 residues. Germline trimming cut 1 base from V and 7 bases from J; bases unmatched to any gene: 7. CDR3: CASSQADGGAYTQYF. CDR3 coding DNA: TGTGCCAGCAGCCAAGCTGACGGGGGGGCATATACGCAGTATTTT.

In DNA form, the CDR3 reads TGTGCCAGCTCGAACCTGCGGGGGGAGACCCAGTACTTC. Its translation is CASSNLRGETQYF. This chain links TRBV18 with TRBJ2-5; TRBD2 matches 7 bases. The V gene's germline CDR1 is KGHSH and CDR2 LQKENI. With V trimmed by 6 bases and J by 5 bases, 6 bases remained unmatched. The CDR3 spans 13 residues.

As to this clone: Other DNA sequences within the sample encode an identical CDR3. The CDR3 nucleotides are TGTGCCAGCTCCCCGGGACAAAACACTGAAGCTTTCTTT. This sequence encodes CASSPGQNTEAFF. The genes are TRBV18 and TRBJ1-1; possible D gene TRBD1, 6 bases. Germline V CDR1 and CDR2: KGHSH, LQKENI. Trimming pared 6 bases from V and 2 bases from J, leaving 10 bases between. The CDR3 runs to 13 residues. The complete variable domain, with remaining parts taken from reference TRBV18 and TRBJ1-1, reads NAGVMQNPRHLVRRRGQEARLRCSPMKGHSHVYWYRQLPEEGLKFMVYLQKENIIDESGMPKERFSAEFPKEGPSILRIQQVVRGDSAAYFCASSPGQNTEAFFGQGTRLTVV.

V gene TRBV10-3 combines with J gene TRBJ1-1, with TRBD1 matching 9 bases. V lost 6 bases and J lost 1; bases outside the gene matches: 0. Germline CDR1 reads ENHRY; CDR2 reads SYGVKD. The CDR3 covers 13 residues. The CDR3 nucleotides are TGTGCCATCAGGGGACAGGGGAACACTGAAGCTTTCTTT. Protein: CAIRGQGNTEAFF.

The chain links TRBV3-1 (or the pseudogene TRBV3-2) to TRBJ2-3, with no clear D. Germline assignment: CDR1 LGHDT and CDR2 YNNKEL (reference sequence). V was pared by 0 bases and J by 7 bases, with 20 bases between. The CDR3 sequence is 17 residues long. The DNA of the CDR3 is TGTGCCAGCAGCCAAGATAATGAACCAGCGAGGTTGTATACGCAGTATTTT. This gives the protein CASSQDNEPARLYTQYF.

This clone has only one observation. The chain couples TRBV7-2 to TRBJ2-1; 10 bases line up with TRBD2. With 5 bases clipped from V and 9 bases from J, the junction kept 16 bases outside the gene matches. CDR1 is SGHTA and CDR2 is FQGNSA in the germline V gene. The CDR3 has 17 amino acids. Written as DNA, the CDR3 is TGTGCCAGCAGCCTACATACGAGCGGGAGGGGGCGCAGTGAGCAGTTCTTC. It translates to CASSLHTSGRGRSEQFF.

V usage is TRBV2 and J usage is TRBJ1-1; D is uncertain. The ends were cut back, 3 bases at V and 4 bases at J, with 9 bases in the middle. The V gene's germline CDR1 is SNHLY and CDR2 FYNNEI. The CDR3 length is 13 residues. CDR3 amino acids: CASSDSGVTEAFF. CDR3 DNA: TGTGCCAGCAGTGATTCGGGTGTCACTGAAGCTTTCTTT.

The chain employs TRBV7-3 and TRBJ2-1; possibly TRBD1 for D (6 bases). The CDR3 sequence is 14 residues long. Trimming pared 5 bases from V and 7 bases from J, leaving 15 bases between. Germline V lookup: CDR1 SGHTA, CDR2 FQGTGA. The CDR3 DNA reads as TGTGCCAGCAGCCTAGACCACACAGGGAATGAGCAGTTCTTC. This sequence encodes CASSLDHTGNEQFF.

This clone came up once. The V gene is TRBV5-1, the J gene TRBJ1-1; no firm D call. V was shortened by 3 bases and J by 1 base, with 13 bases between the two germline ends. This CDR3 has 15 residues. Germline V CDR1 and CDR2: SGHRS, YFSETQ. CDR3: CASSSRSFTNTEAFF. In DNA, the CDR3 is TGCGCCAGCAGCTCCCGGTCGTTTACGAACACTGAAGCTTTCTTT.

The gene calls are TRBV15 and TRBJ2-6; weak D call: TRBD2 (6 bases). Trimming removed 3 bases from V and 1 base from J, with 10 bases in between. The CDR3 totals 16 residues. The germline V gene encodes CDR1 LNHNV and CDR2 YYDKDF (reference sequence). For the CDR3, the DNA is TGTGCCACCAGCAGCGACCGGGAGTCTGGGGCCAACGTCCTGACTTTC. This gives the protein CATSSDRESGANVLTF.

The rearrangement links TRBV7-3 to TRBJ1-2, with D possibly being TRBD1 (5 bases). This CDR3 comprises 15 residues. The V and J ends lost 1 base and 3 bases respectively, with 12 bases between them. Germline values: CDR1 SGHTA, CDR2 FQGTGA. CDR3 coding DNA: TGTGCCAGCAGCTTAAACCCCCAGGGCGACTATGGCTACACCTTC. Its protein is CASSLNPQGDYGYTF.

A note on this clone: An end of the junction differs from the germline gene, which may be a read error. The genes are TRBV5-1 and TRBJ1-3; D is possibly TRBD1 (5 bases). Germline V gene sequence: CDR1 SGHRS, CDR2 YFSETQ. This CDR3 is 15 amino acids long. The CDR3 coding sequence is TGTGCCAGCAGCATAGACGGGGGCTCTGGAAACACCATATATTTT. Its translation is CASSIDGGSGNTIYF.

The chain is built from TRBV27 and TRBJ2-2, with TRBD2 matching 10 bases. The V segment lost 1 base and the J segment 3 bases; nucleotides outside the gene matches: 8. The CDR3 covers 18 residues. CDR1 is MNHEY and CDR2 is SMNVEV in the germline V gene (reference sequence). The CDR3 nucleotides read TGTGCCAGCAGTTTATTTGGGCAAGCGGGAGGGTACACCGGGGAGCTGTTTTTT. As protein: CASSLFGQAGGYTGELFF.